Listed below are T cell receptor beta chains from one sample, sequenced in a study of post-analysis software for immune sequencing data. MiXCR was run by TCRdb on the PCR reads, yielding one entry per CDR3 protein. The data contain over 150,000 distinct CDR3 sequences, about 36% of them singletons. Sequenced here: blood, sampled after autologous hematopoietic stem cell transplantation. Every receptor here comes from a girl aged 10 to 17 with multiple sclerosis. The CDR3 runs from the conserved cysteine through the conserved F or W. Fields, in order: V gene, J gene, CDR3 protein.

v_gene: TRBV28
j_gene: TRBJ2-3
CDR3aa: CASRPDTPNTQYF

v_gene: TRBV7-9
j_gene: TRBJ2-1
CDR3aa: CASSFSGTSYNEQFF

v_gene: TRBV12-3/TRBV12-4
j_gene: TRBJ2-7
CDR3aa: CASSRAASGRYEQYF

v_gene: TRBV11-2
j_gene: TRBJ2-5
CDR3aa: CASTPLGGVQETQYF

v_gene: TRBV12-3/TRBV12-4
j_gene: TRBJ2-1
CDR3aa: CASSLLAGSYNEQFF

v_gene: TRBV9
j_gene: TRBJ2-7
CDR3aa: CASSVAVGSYEQYF

v_gene: TRBV5-4
j_gene: TRBJ2-3
CDR3aa: CASSLPGGASTDTQYF

v_gene: TRBV11-2
j_gene: TRBJ2-3
CDR3aa: CASSSWQGSQYF

v_gene: TRBV12-5
j_gene: TRBJ2-3
CDR3aa: CASGLWSGKNTDTQYF

v_gene: TRBV7-4
j_gene: TRBJ2-1
CDR3aa: CASSLQYLLAGSPYNEQFF